This entry features one TCR beta chain sequence. This clonotype was counted many times. It lacks a known antigen. No quality values exist for individual bases; no much larger clone is one base distant. This specimen comes from a study of T-cell memory formation after mild COVID-19 (dated by TCRdb to about 2021). A note on the overall study: TCR sequence clusters from the two donors were found to be largely donor specific. Two young, previously healthy adult volunteers, one female and one male, were included in the cohort. In a couple of donors, T-cell clones that expanded and contracted after mild COVID-19 were followed by sequencing TCRalpha and TCRbeta repertoires longitudinally.

Ficoll-Paque density gradient centrifugation was the method used to isolate PBMCs. Beyond this particular receptor, the publication reports: Whether the second-wave clones peaking on day 37 were SARS-CoV-2 specific was not confirmed. Contracting CD4+ clones appeared mostly in the CM and EM memory subsets, whereas CD8+ clones were enriched in EMRA. Clones contracting from day 15 to 85 had balanced CD4/CD8 phenotypes, while a second wave expanding from day 15 to 37 was biased towards CD4+. The study covered only a couple of mild cases, and larger cohorts including severe cases with pre-infection samples were considered necessary. Some responding clones were found in pre-infection memory, which suggests that pre-existing cross-reactive memory T cells took part in the SARS-CoV-2 response.

The V end loses 1 base and the J end loses 0 bases, and a stretch of 10 bases separates them. The CDR3 runs 16 residues from the cysteine to the phenylalanine. The entry retains the CDR3 DNA only, 48 bases that are in frame from base 1. In the germline V gene (reference sequence), CDR1 corresponds to SEHNR and CDR2 to FQNEAQ. The listed sequencing device is Illumina NovaSeq 6000. TCRalpha and TCRbeta cDNA libraries were built by 5'RACE with constant-segment primers, adding sample barcodes and unique molecular identifiers. RNA was extracted from every sample with Trizol reagent. Libraries were amplified in two PCR steps, with a second sample barcode and Illumina TruSeq adapters added in the second step. Sequencing of libraries was performed on an Illumina NovaSeq with 2 x 150 bp paired-end reads. In the authors' own workflow: With migec v1.2.7, reads were demultiplexed and then collapsed into UMI-guided consensus sequences. With mixcr v2.1.11, UMI consensuses were aligned to TRA and TRB V and J templates and assembled into clonotypes. A clonotype was counted as expanded or contracted only if both edgeR and NoisET called the change significant, with noise models trained on biological replicates. For edgeR calls, a false discovery rate-adjusted p below 0.01 and a log2 fold-change threshold of 1 were applied. PCA with hierarchical clustering of max-normalized trajectories of the 1000 most abundant clonotypes was used as exploratory dynamics analysis. Separately sequenced CD4+ and CD8+ repertoires were used to assign a CD4 or CD8 phenotype to each responding clone. Clones were called with MiXCR by TCRdb after fastp trimmed the public reads at Q25, and only in-frame beta chains were retained. Each record represents a unique CDR3 protein, reported with the most common genes and DNA among its rows. The V and J calls and clone size come from TCRdb's table, not from the authors' own analysis. For this sample the table gives fewer than 70,000 distinct CDR3 sequences, of which 9.5% were detected only once. Roughly 1.2% of the sample is held by the ten biggest clonotypes.

The sample taken for sequencing was PBMCs or a T cell subset sorted from them (not recorded which). The V and J genes are TRBV7-9 and TRBJ2-1; the D gene is not confidently resolved. The TCR originated in a man aged 18 to 35 who had mild COVID-19 (a few samples of this study predate the infection). The sample titles of this study are shuffled in the database, so cell type and time point are left out; the donor was told from shared clones. Read as DNA, the sequence is TGTGCCAGCAGCTTAGTCTCCCTCAGCTCCTACAATGAGCAGTTCTTC. It codes for CASSLVSLSSYNEQFF.